This T cell receptor (beta chain) was found in a study of response to subunit inactivated influenza vaccine (dated by TCRdb to the late 2010s). For the wider study: To follow how T cells responded to a trivalent subunit inactivated influenza vaccine, the researchers relied on deep quantitative profiling of the T cell receptor repertoire. Summary of the overall study and its limitations: The authors proposed that each seasonal influenza vaccination may bring in only a limited number of new T cells.

Libraries were made using RT-PCR. This sample was sequenced with an Illumina HiSeq 2500. TCRdb handled the public reads itself, with Q25 trimming in fastp and clone calling in MiXCR, and kept productive beta chains. Records with the same CDR3 protein are collapsed into one entry carrying the most frequent genes and DNA. For this sample the table gives hundreds of thousands of distinct CDR3 sequences, of which approximately 18% were detected only once. The biggest ten clones account for around 9.9% of the sample. In this sample, this clonotype turned up a few times. The clone's antigen remains unknown. Base-call qualities are not available, and no considerably larger clone is one nucleotide away. This clonotype was obtained from a man aged 50 or older who received an inactivated influenza vaccine. Donor details come from another sample of the same person, matched by shared clones. This material consisted of PBMCs from blood, taken 5 days after vaccination.

The CDR3 amino acid sequence is: CASRPSRRTNTGELFF. The bases read TGTGCCAGCAGGCCAAGTAGGAGGACGAACACCGGGGAGCTGTTTTTT. The sequence is built from TRBV12-3 or TRBV12-4 and TRBJ2-2; matching of 5 bases hints at TRBD2 as the D gene. At the junction V is shortened by 6 bases and J by 0 bases, with 14 bases in between. From its cysteine to its phenylalanine, the CDR3 spans 16 amino acids. Only the CDR3 region is kept as DNA, spanning 48 bases read in frame from base 1.